The clone carrying this T cell receptor beta chain was seen a handful of times. The data belong to a study of regulatory T cells in long-lasting Graves disease. Per the germline V gene, CDR1 is LGHDT and CDR2 is YNNKEL (reference sequence). The length of the CDR3 is 12 residues. The V end lost 1 base, the J end lost 6 bases, and 7 bases lay between the germline ends. Arm-PCR of CDR3 regions and iRepertoire HTBI primers were used to build TCR beta libraries. TCRdb recomputed calls from the multiplex PCR reads with MiXCR, one row per CDR3 protein. The table includes hundreds of thousands of distinct CDR3 sequences, approximately 16% detected once. Time point: newly diagnosed GD, antithyroid drugs for less than 3 months. The TCR library used RNA extracted from PBMCs. The same sample was also studied in work on T cells in Graves' hyperthyroidism and ophthalmopathy.

V usage is TRBV3-1 and J usage is TRBJ2-7, with no clear D. Sequenced here: peripheral blood mononuclear cells (PBMCs), sampled at new diagnosis, from a patient treated with antithyroid drugs. The clonotype originates from a middle-aged man with Graves disease. The DNA for the CDR3 is TGTGCCAGCAGCCAAGTTCAGTCCGAGCAGTACTTC. It is translated as CASSQVQSEQYF.